These 23 T cell receptor beta chains originate from one sample sequenced in a study of shared clonotypes between healthy human individuals (dated by TCRdb to 2019 to 2021). The library was made by the immunoSEQ multiplex PCR assay. TCRdb took this table from immuneACCESS and kept in-frame rearrangements with V and J called. Such tables lack part of the clones; where checked against another copy, unresolved V genes explain under half of the gap, and the rest is unexplained. The sample table contains around 1,100,000 clones; only one count was recorded for approximately 77% of them. 0.89% of the sample rests with the top ten. Material for sequencing was memory CD4+ T cells from PBMCs. In light of the paper, this sample's cell subset or site label describes: CD45RA-negative fraction. Source of these receptors: a man between 18 and 35 years old in good health. Some clones in this sample may be carry-over from other donors' samples.

This chain links TRBV10-3 with TRBJ2-7, with a tentative D call TRBD2 (6 bases). There are 13 residues in the CDR3. Trimming pared 0 bases from V and 5 bases from J, leaving 8 bases between. The germline V gene encodes CDR1 ENHRY and CDR2 SYGVKD. CDR3: CAISESGGNEQYF. CDR3 coding DNA: TGTGCCATCAGTGAGTCGGGCGGGAACGAGCAGTACTTC.

The chain is built from TRBV6-5 and TRBJ2-7, with 11 positions matching TRBD2. Germline CDR1 and CDR2: MNHEY and SVGAGI. The V gene end was trimmed by 4 bases and the J gene end by 6 bases; junction bases not matched to a gene: 5. The CDR3 has 14 residues. The CDR3 region is CASSSGLAGVEQYF. CDR3 nucleotides: TGTGCCAGCAGTTCCGGACTAGCGGGCGTCGAGCAGTACTTC.

V gene TRBV19 combines with J gene TRBJ1-1; D call uncertain. V lost 5 bases and J lost 5, with 12 bases in between. CDR1 is LNHDA, CDR2 SQIVND, per germline (reference sequence). The CDR3 length is 13 residues. The CDR3 nucleotides are TGTGCCAGTAGTGCCGGGAGGAGTACTGAAGCTTTCTTT. Encoded protein: CASSAGRSTEAFF.

The rearrangement links TRBV7-2 to TRBJ1-3; D gene uncertain. The germline V gene has CDR1 SGHTA and CDR2 FQGNSA. This CDR3 contains 16 residues. The germline V and J ends were trimmed by 3 bases and 0 bases, with 12 bases remaining between them. The CDR3: CASSLRRPYSGNTIYF. In nucleotides, the CDR3 is TGTGCCAGCAGCTTGCGGAGGCCGTACTCTGGAAACACCATATATTTT.

The chain employs TRBV6-5 and TRBJ2-7, with 8 nucleotides matching TRBD1. Germline CDR1 is MNHEY and CDR2 is SVGAGI. The ends lost 5 bases at V and 4 bases at J; junction bases unmatched: 7. CDR3 length: 14 residues. CDR3 loop: CASSLRDRSYEQYF. The CDR3 DNA follows: TGTGCCAGCAGTCTCCGGGACAGGTCGTACGAGCAGTACTTC.

The chain joins TRBV7-2 to TRBJ1-2, with D hard to call. Germline V gene lookup returns CDR1 SGHTA and CDR2 FQGNSA. The V end lost 10 bases, the J end lost 1 base, and 13 bases lay between the germline ends. The CDR3 is 13 amino acids. In DNA form, the CDR3 reads TGTGCCATCCCGGCCGCGGGTAACTATGGCTACACCTTC. Amino acid sequence: CAIPAAGNYGYTF. Full variable domain (missing parts from reference TRBV7-2 and TRBJ1-2): GAGVSQSPSNKVTEKGKDVELRCDPISGHTALYWYRQSLGQGLEFLIYFQGNSAPDKSGLPSDRFSAERTGGSVSTLTIQRTQQEDSAVYLCAIPAAGNYGYTFGSGTRLTVV.

CDR3 region: CSAGTGYGYTF. The CDR3 DNA reads as TGCAGTGCTGGGACAGGGTATGGCTACACCTTC. The V and J genes are TRBV20-1 and TRBJ1-2; TRBD1 agrees at 9 bases. Germline CDR1 and CDR2: DFQATT and SNEGSKA (reference sequence). The CDR3 is 11 amino acids. The J segment lost 5 bases and the V segment lost 5 bases, leaving 0 bases of the junction unmatched.

This clone was counted only a few times. This chain links TRBV2 with TRBJ1-1, with a weak D call TRBD1 (5 bases). The CDR3 is 12 amino acids. In germline, CDR1 is SNHLY, CDR2 FYNNEI. The V and J ends lost 7 bases and 3 bases respectively, with 9 bases between them. The CDR3: CASNGADTEAFF. CDR3 DNA sequence: TGTGCCAGCAATGGGGCAGACACTGAAGCTTTCTTT.

This chain links TRBV19 with TRBJ2-1, with 13 bases that match TRBD2. Per the germline V gene, CDR1 is LNHDA and CDR2 is SQIVND (reference sequence). CDR3 length: 16 residues. With 4 bases clipped from V and 9 bases from J, the junction kept 9 bases outside the gene matches. The DNA for the CDR3 is TGTGCCAGTAGTAACCTTGGACTAGCGGGAGCGTTTGAGCAGTTCTTC. Its translation is CASSNLGLAGAFEQFF. Complete variable domain (other parts from reference TRBV19 and TRBJ2-1): DGGITQSPKYLFRKEGQNVTLSCEQNLNHDAMYWYRQDPGQGLRLIYYSQIVNDFQKGDIAEGYSVSREKKESFPLTVTSAQKNPTAFYLCASSNLGLAGAFEQFFGPGTRLTVL.

This chain links TRBV7-9 with TRBJ2-1, with 8 nucleotides matching TRBD2. Trimming took 5 bases from V and 3 from J; bases not matched to a gene: 18. In germline, CDR1 is SEHNR, CDR2 FQNEAQ (reference sequence). The CDR3 has 19 amino acids. CDR3 nucleotides: TGTGCCAGCAGCCCCCAGTCGTCCAAAGCGGGAGTCCACTACAATGAGCAGTTCTTC. Translated, it gives CASSPQSSKAGVHYNEQFF.

CDR3 amino acids: CASSLGRTPDRQFF. The DNA for the CDR3 is TGTGCCAGCAGCTTAGGGAGGACTCCCGACCGGCAGTTCTTC. V gene TRBV7-3 combines with J gene TRBJ2-1; possible D gene TRBD2, 6 bases. Germline V gene data show CDR1 as SGHTA and CDR2 as FQGTGA. This CDR3 has 14 residues. Trimming stripped 2 bases from V and 12 bases from J, with 17 bases between.

This clone has a handful of counts. Other nucleotide sequences in the sample specify the same CDR3. The chain couples TRBV30 to TRBJ1-3; D is undetermined. The CDR3 has 15 amino acids. Germline V gene data show CDR1 as GTSNPN and CDR2 as SVGIG (reference sequence). The V gene lost 0 bases and the J gene lost 0 bases, with 9 bases spanning the gap. CDR3 in amino acids: CAWSVRGNSGNTIYF. The CDR3 DNA follows: TGTGCCTGGAGTGTACGTGGGAACTCTGGAAACACCATATATTTT.

This chain links TRBV11-2 with TRBJ1-2; no clear D. Between the trimmed V and J ends, which lost 2 bases and 12 bases, there was a span of 22 bases. The CDR3 has 15 amino acids. CDR1 and CDR2 from the germline V gene are SGHAT and FQNNGV. The CDR3 loop reads CASSLTPAAQFVHTF. The DNA of the CDR3 is TGTGCCAGCAGCTTAACTCCGGCAGCCCAATTCGTTCACACCTTC.

This clone was counted once. The chain carries TRBV6-5 and TRBJ2-7; D is possibly TRBD2 (7 bases). Between the trimmed V and J ends, which lost 6 bases and 3 bases, there was a span of 12 bases. Germline V gene data show CDR1 as MNHEY and CDR2 as SVGAGI. The CDR3 has 13 amino acids. CDR3 sequence: CASSRGADYEQYF. In DNA form, the CDR3 reads TGTGCCAGCAGCCGGGGGGCAGACTACGAGCAGTACTTC.

This clone was detected only once. The chain joins TRBV28 to TRBJ2-3, with D unresolved. Germline lookup yields CDR1 MDHEN and CDR2 SYDVKM. The CDR3 runs to 12 residues. V was clipped by 3 bases and J by 5 bases, with 6 bases between them. CDR3 in amino acids: CASSLDKDTQYF. In nucleotides, the CDR3 is TGTGCCAGCAGTTTGGATAAAGATACGCAGTATTTT.

The J gene is TRBJ2-1, the V gene TRBV4-2, with a weak D call TRBD1 (5 bases). The CDR3 is 16 residues long. Germline V gene sequence: CDR1 LGHNA, CDR2 YNFKEQ. The ends were cut back, 0 bases at V and 0 bases at J, with 9 bases in the middle. The CDR3 is CASSQEPGNSYNEQFF. The CDR3, as DNA: TGTGCCAGCAGCCAAGAACCAGGGAACTCCTACAATGAGCAGTTCTTC.

The V and J genes are TRBV11-2 and TRBJ2-5, with no clear D. The J call may be incorrect, as the DNA end agrees better with TRBJ2-7. The CDR3 sequence is 13 residues long. CDR1 is SGHAT and CDR2 is FQNNGV in the germline V gene. This chain's CDR3 is CASSLLPSYEQYF. In nucleotides, the CDR3 is TGTGCCAGCAGCCTATTACCCTCCTACGAGCAGTACTTC.

The gene calls are TRBV28 and TRBJ1-1; D is possibly TRBD1 (5 bases). The CDR3 totals 13 residues. The ends were cut back, 7 bases at V and 4 bases at J, with 13 bases in the middle. The germline CDR1 and CDR2 sequences are MDHEN and SYDVKM. CDR3 amino acids: CASKFGRATEAFF. In DNA form, the CDR3 reads TGTGCCAGCAAGTTCGGCAGGGCCACTGAAGCTTTCTTT.

The CDR3: CASSTGPPEPEQYF. The CDR3 DNA reads as TGTGCCAGCAGCACCGGACCTCCGGAACCCGAGCAGTACTTC. The V gene is TRBV7-9, the J gene TRBJ2-7; D unresolved. Trimming pared 5 bases from V and 6 bases from J, leaving 17 bases between. The germline gives CDR1 SEHNR, CDR2 FQNEAQ (reference sequence). The CDR3 runs to 14 residues.

Here the CDR3 DNA reads TGTGCCAGCAGTCGGCAGGGGGCGGACTACTACAATGAGCAGTTCTTC. Protein product: CASSRQGADYYNEQFF. This chain uses TRBV5-4 with TRBJ2-1, with 8 bases aligning to TRBD1. The trim removed 5 bases at V and 3 bases at J, leaving 10 bases unmatched. CDR3 size: 16 residues. CDR1 and CDR2 from the germline V gene are SGHNT and YYREEE (reference sequence). The entire variable domain, with the rest obtained from reference TRBV5-4 and TRBJ2-1, is as follows: ETGVTQSPTHLIKTRGQQVTLRCSSQSGHNTVSWYQQALGQGPQFIFQYYREEENGRGNFPPRFSGLQFPNYSSELNVNALELDDSALYLCASSRQGADYYNEQFFGPGTRLTVL.

J is TRBJ2-5 and V is TRBV7-3; possible D gene TRBD2, 6 bases. The CDR3 is 15 amino acids. The V and J ends lost 2 bases and 4 bases respectively, with 14 bases between them. Germline V gives CDR1 SGHTA, CDR2 FQGTGA. The CDR3: CASSLRGSGGETQYF. CDR3 nucleotide sequence: TGTGCCAGCAGCTTACGGGGGAGTGGCGGAGAGACCCAGTACTTC.

The CDR3 is CASSEGGAGNQPQHF. CDR3 DNA sequence: TGTGCCAGCAGTGAAGGGGGCGCGGGCAATCAGCCCCAGCATTTT. V usage is TRBV6-1 and J usage is TRBJ1-5, with a weak D call TRBD1 (5 bases). The germline CDR1 and CDR2 sequences are MNHNS and SASEGT. The CDR3 contains 15 residues. V lost 1 base, J lost 2 bases, and 9 bases lay in between.

This clone was observed a single time. The CDR3 DNA sequence: TGTGCCAGCAGCATCAACGGGGGAGCGGGAGTTGAGACCCAGTACTTC. Translation gives CASSINGGAGVETQYF. The chain carries TRBV11-2 and TRBJ2-5, with 8 bases aligning to TRBD2. The V segment lost 5 bases and the J segment 5 bases; nucleotides outside the gene matches: 13. Germline V gene sequence: CDR1 SGHAT, CDR2 FQNNGV. The CDR3 covers 16 residues.